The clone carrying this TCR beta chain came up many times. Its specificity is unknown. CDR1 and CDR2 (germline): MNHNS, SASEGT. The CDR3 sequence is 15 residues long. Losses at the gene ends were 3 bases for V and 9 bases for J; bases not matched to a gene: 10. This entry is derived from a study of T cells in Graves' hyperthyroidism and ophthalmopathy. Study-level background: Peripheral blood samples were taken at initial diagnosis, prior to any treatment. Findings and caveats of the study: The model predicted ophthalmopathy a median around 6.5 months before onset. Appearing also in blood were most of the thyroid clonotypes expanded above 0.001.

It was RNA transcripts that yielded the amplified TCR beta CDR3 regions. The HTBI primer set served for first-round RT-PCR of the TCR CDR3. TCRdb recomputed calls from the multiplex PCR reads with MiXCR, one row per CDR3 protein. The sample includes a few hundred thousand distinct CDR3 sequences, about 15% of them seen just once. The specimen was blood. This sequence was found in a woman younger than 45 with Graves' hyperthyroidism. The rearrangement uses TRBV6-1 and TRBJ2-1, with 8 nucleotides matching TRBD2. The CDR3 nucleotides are TGTGCCAGCAGTGAGGCGGGACTAGTCTCTCGTGAGCAGTTCTTC. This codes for CASSEAGLVSREQFF.